This TCR beta chain originates from a study of blood T cell repertoires in COVID-19. Study-wide context: Sites in the United States, Italy and Spain provided acute and convalescent COVID-19 samples.

Sequencing used immunoSEQ multiplex PCR; TCRdb keeps in-frame clones, though not all of them. Here the sample spans some 97,000 clones, around four fifths being singletons. By sample share, this clone is medium-sized. The source material was peripheral blood. The sequence was collected from a man between 65 and 85 years old with active or convalescent COVID-19.

The CDR3 bases are TGTGCCAGCAGTCCCCGGGGGGGACTCAGCGAGCAGTACTTC. Amino acid sequence: CASSPRGGLSEQYF. The J gene is TRBJ2-7, the V gene TRBV27, with 8 bases that match TRBD2. This CDR3 comprises 14 residues. Germline lookup yields CDR1 MNHEY and CDR2 SMNVEV (reference sequence). Unmatched junction bases numbered 9, after V lost 5 bases and J lost 6 bases.